The clone carrying this TCR beta chain occurred many times. Its matching antigen is unknown. Absence of ophthalmopathy progression within 18 months defined stable Graves' hyperthyroidism. These data originate in a study of T cells in Graves' hyperthyroidism and ophthalmopathy. Overall study findings and caveats: Before onset, by a median of around six months, the model predicted ophthalmopathy. Blood also showed most of the thyroid clonotypes that were expanded above 0.001.

The germline V gene encodes CDR1 SNHLY and CDR2 FYNNEI. V was cut by 4 bases and J by 2 bases, with 12 bases left in between. This CDR3 has 15 amino acids. Amplification of TCR beta CDR3 regions used RNA as the template. First-round RT-PCR of the TCR CDR3 relied on the HTBI primer set. TCRdb used MiXCR to reprocess the multiplex PCR reads, holding one entry per CDR3 protein. The sample holds about 510,000 distinct CDR3 sequences; about 14% are singletons and the top ten take about 15%. This receptor was identified in a woman between 40 and 55 years old with Graves' hyperthyroidism. This chain links TRBV2 with TRBJ1-5, with D possibly matching TRBD1 (6 bases). The sample consisted of blood. The chain's CDR3 is CASSARTAGNQPQHF. The CDR3 DNA reads as TGTGCCAGCAGTGCTCGGACAGCTGGCAATCAGCCCCAGCATTTT.